The TCR beta chain under discussion was sequenced for a study of identifying expanded T cells in peripheral blood. General study points: About 1.2 clones differed between technical replicates, versus roughly 16 and 20 over time. Two-week clone count variance significantly increased as total template count grew.

This CDR3 has 11 amino acids. CDR1 and CDR2 from the germline V gene are MNHEY and SVGAGI. About this clone itself: As yet, its antigen is unknown.

The method was immunoSEQ multiplex PCR; TCRdb's version includes in-frame clones alone and lacks a portion of them. The data contain approximately 100,000 clones, around 89% of them seen just once; the ten biggest clones take up about a sixth. Sequencing was performed on blood. This clonotype was obtained from a person aged 18-70 years in good health. This chain connects TRBV6-5 to TRBJ1-1, with D perhaps TRBD1 (6 bases). The CDR3 DNA follows: TGTGCGGGGGGCTCGAACACTGAAGCTTTCTTT. This codes for CAGGSNTEAFF.